These 7 T cell receptor beta chains share one sample of origin, sequenced in a study of regulatory T cells in long-lasting Graves disease. As for time point: persistent/refractory GD, antithyroid drugs over 5 years with positive TRAb. Researchers made the TCR library from RNA that was extracted from PBMCs. Arm-PCR of CDR3 regions with iRepertoire HTBI primers generated TCR beta libraries. TCRdb fed the multiplex PCR reads into MiXCR, producing one record per CDR3 protein. The top ten hold about a quarter of the sample, which has about 450,000 distinct CDR3 sequences, roughly a quarter seen once. This material consisted of peripheral blood mononuclear cells (PBMCs), taken when the disease was refractory, from a patient treated with antithyroid drugs. The receptors here all came from a female donor with Graves disease.

This clonotype has more than one count but fewer than ten. The rearrangement joins TRBV18 to TRBJ1-2; 8 bases fit TRBD1. CDR1 is KGHSH and CDR2 is LQKENI in the germline V gene. There are 17 residues in the CDR3. V shed 3 bases and J 4 bases; nucleotides not matched to a gene: 13. CDR3 sequence reads: CASSPPATGALGYGYTF. The CDR3 DNA sequence: TGTGCCAGCTCACCCCCTGCGACAGGGGCTCTTGGCTATGGCTACACCTTC.

This clonotype showed up just a few times. The chain has TRBV20-1 and TRBJ1-6; maybe TRBD1 (5 bases). Trimming left V 0 bases short and J 6 bases short, with 12 bases between. Per germline, CDR1 DFQATT and CDR2 SNEGSKA (reference sequence). This CDR3 contains 15 residues. CDR3 region: CSARDRGWGNSPLHF. The CDR3 region has the DNA TGCAGTGCTAGAGATCGGGGGTGGGGTAATTCACCCCTCCACTTT.

This clonotype is a singleton in its sample. The germline gene is not matched at one end of the junction; a read error may be the cause. The chain links TRBV13 to TRBJ1-2; possibly TRBD1 for D (5 bases). The CDR3 covers 14 residues. Germline-derived CDR1 and CDR2 are PRHDT and FYEKMQ (reference sequence). CDR3 in DNA: TGTGCCAGCAGGTTCGGGACGCCTAATTATGGCTACACCTTC. This encodes CASRFGTPNYGYTF.

This clonotype was picked up a small number of times. The V gene is TRBV9, the J gene TRBJ2-7, with D possibly TRBD2 on 5 matching bases. CDR1 is SGDLS and CDR2 is YYNGEE in the germline V gene. The ends were cut back, 2 bases at V and 5 bases at J, with 17 bases in the middle. This CDR3 comprises 15 residues. The CDR3 is CASSVEPLGNDEQYF. The CDR3 region has the DNA TGTGCCAGCAGCGTCGAGCCCCTCGGGAATGACGAGCAGTACTTC. The variable domain in full, with the rest retrieved from reference TRBV9 and TRBJ2-7, is DSGVTQTPKHLITATGQRVTLRCSPRSGDLSVYWYQQSLDQGLQFLIQYYNGEERAKGNILERFSAQQFPDLHSELNLSSLELGDSALYFCASSVEPLGNDEQYFGPGTRLTVT.

This clonotype was counted between two and nine times. The chain combines TRBV27 with TRBJ2-7, with 12 bases identical to TRBD2. The CDR3 sequence is 15 residues long. Trimming cost V 8 bases and J 3 bases; bases outside gene matches: 8. The germline V gene encodes CDR1 MNHEY and CDR2 SMNVEV (reference sequence). The CDR3 spells CASSVGLAGRYEQYF. CDR3 sequence (DNA): TGTGCCAGCTCCGTGGGACTAGCGGGCCGCTACGAGCAGTACTTC.

This clonotype was seen many times. The CDR3 here is CSAWTSGRGAKNIQYF. The CDR3 bases are TGCAGTGCTTGGACTAGCGGGAGAGGGGCCAAAAACATTCAGTACTTC. This chain links TRBV20-1 with TRBJ2-4, with 13 bases matching TRBD2. Germline lookup yields CDR1 DFQATT and CDR2 SNEGSKA (reference sequence). The V and J ends lost 5 bases and 1 base, in that order; junction bases with no gene match: 5. This CDR3 has 16 residues.

The chain has TRBV10-3 and TRBJ2-5, with D perhaps matching TRBD2 (6 bases). The CDR3 length is 15 residues. Per germline, CDR1 ENHRY and CDR2 SYGVKD. The germline V and J ends were trimmed by 10 bases and 2 bases, with 20 bases remaining between them. The CDR3 reads CASSAGLAEQETQYF. The CDR3 nucleotides are TGTGCCAGCTCTGCGGGGTTGGCAGAGCAAGAGACCCAGTACTTC.